This T cell receptor (beta chain) was sequenced in a study of shared clonotypes between healthy human individuals. Findings and limits, study-wide: Clonotype sharing across donors was expected to vary with sequencing depth.

The ends lost 3 bases at V and 13 bases at J; junction bases unmatched: 1. This CDR3 has 11 amino acids. CDR1 MDHEN and CDR2 SYDVKM come from the germline V gene. The data were produced by immunoSEQ multiplex PCR, yet TCRdb's version contains in-frame clones alone and is incomplete. The sample records about 1.5 million clones, 95% to 97% being singletons. This clone was recorded only once. What it binds is not known. The TCR originated in a man aged 25-40 years in good health. The chain joins TRBV28 to TRBJ2-1; 9 nucleotides match TRBD2. The sample was naive CD4+ T cells sorted from blood. Subset meaning: CD45RA+ positively selected. The chain's CDR3 is CASSLREGQFF. The DNA for the CDR3 is TGTGCCAGCAGTTTGCGGGAGGGCCAGTTCTTC. The whole variable domain, remainder taken from reference TRBV28 and TRBJ2-1, is DVKVTQSSRYLVKRTGEKVFLECVQDMDHENMFWYRQDPGLGLRLIYFSYDVKMKEKGDIPEGYSVSREKKERFSLILESASTNQTSMYLCASSLREGQFFGPGTRLTVL.